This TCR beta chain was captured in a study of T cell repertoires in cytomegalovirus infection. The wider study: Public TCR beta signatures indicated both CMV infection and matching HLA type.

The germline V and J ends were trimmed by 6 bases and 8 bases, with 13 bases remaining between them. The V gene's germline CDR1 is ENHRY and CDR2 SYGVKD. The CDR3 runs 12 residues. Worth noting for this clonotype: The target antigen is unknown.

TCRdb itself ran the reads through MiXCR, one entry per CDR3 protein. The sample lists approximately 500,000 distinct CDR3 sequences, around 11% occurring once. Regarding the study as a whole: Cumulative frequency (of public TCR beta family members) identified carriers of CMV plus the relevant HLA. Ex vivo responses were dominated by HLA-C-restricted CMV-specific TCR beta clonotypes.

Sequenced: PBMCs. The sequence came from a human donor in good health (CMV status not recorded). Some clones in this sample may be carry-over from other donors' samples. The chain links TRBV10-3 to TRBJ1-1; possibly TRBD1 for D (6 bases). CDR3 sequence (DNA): TGTGCCATCAGGAGGGGGGGGGCAGAAGCTTTCTTT. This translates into CAIRRGGAEAFF.